This T cell receptor (beta chain) originates from a study of OX40 agonist ivuxolimab in advanced cancers. V was pared by 5 bases and J by 7 bases, with 9 bases between. Germline CDR1 reads MNHEY; CDR2 reads SVGAGI. This CDR3 region has 12 residues. Sequencing used immunoSEQ multiplex PCR; TCRdb keeps in-frame clones, though not all of them. The sample shows roughly 42,000 clones, around 86% of them seen only once. V gene TRBV6-5 combines with J gene TRBJ1-5; no clear D. The sample here was CD4+ or CD8+ T cells sorted from blood, taken in a trial of the OX40 agonist ivuxolimab. This sequence was found in an adult with an advanced solid tumor such as melanoma, head and neck, liver or kidney cancer. CDR3: CASSEFGQPQHF. CDR3 nucleotides: TGTGCCAGCAGTGAATTTGGACAGCCCCAGCATTTT.